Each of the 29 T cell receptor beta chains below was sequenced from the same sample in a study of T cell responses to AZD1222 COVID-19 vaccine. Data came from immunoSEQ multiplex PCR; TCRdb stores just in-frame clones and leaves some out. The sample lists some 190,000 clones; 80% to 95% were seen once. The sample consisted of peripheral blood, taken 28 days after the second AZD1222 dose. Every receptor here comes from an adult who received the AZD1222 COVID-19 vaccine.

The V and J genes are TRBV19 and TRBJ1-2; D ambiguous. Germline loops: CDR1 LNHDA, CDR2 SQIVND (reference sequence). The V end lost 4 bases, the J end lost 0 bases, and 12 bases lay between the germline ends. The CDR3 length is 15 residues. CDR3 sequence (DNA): TGTGCCAGTAGTAGTCCAGCGAAAACTAACTATGGCTACACCTTC. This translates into CASSSPAKTNYGYTF.

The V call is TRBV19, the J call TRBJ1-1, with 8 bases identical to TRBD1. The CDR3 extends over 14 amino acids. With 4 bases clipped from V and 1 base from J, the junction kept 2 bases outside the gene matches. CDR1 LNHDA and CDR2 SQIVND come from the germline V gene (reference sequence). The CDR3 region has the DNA TGTGCCAGTAGTACAGGGACAGGGAACACTGAAGCTTTCTTT. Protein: CASSTGTGNTEAFF. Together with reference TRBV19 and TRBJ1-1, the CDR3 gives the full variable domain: DGGITQSPKYLFRKEGQNVTLSCEQNLNHDAMYWYRQDPGQGLRLIYYSQIVNDFQKGDIAEGYSVSREKKESFPLTVTSAQKNPTAFYLCASSTGTGNTEAFFGQGTRLTVV.

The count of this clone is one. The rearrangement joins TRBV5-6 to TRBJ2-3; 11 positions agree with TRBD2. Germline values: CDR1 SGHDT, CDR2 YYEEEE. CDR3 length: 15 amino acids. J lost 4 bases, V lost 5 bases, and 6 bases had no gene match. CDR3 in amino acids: CASRSTSGSADTQYF. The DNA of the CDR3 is TGTGCCAGCAGGTCAACTAGCGGGAGCGCAGATACGCAGTATTTT.

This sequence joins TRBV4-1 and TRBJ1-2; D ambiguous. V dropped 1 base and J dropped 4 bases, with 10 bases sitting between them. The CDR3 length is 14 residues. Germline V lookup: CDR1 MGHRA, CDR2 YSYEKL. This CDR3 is CASSQAVAAYGYTF. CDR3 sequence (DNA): TGCGCCAGCAGCCAAGCAGTGGCTGCCTATGGCTACACCTTC.

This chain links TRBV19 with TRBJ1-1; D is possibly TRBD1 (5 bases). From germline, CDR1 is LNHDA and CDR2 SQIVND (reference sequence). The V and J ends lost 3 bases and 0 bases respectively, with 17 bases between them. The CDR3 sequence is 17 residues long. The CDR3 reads CASSIAIGVGMNTEAFF. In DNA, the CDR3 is TGTGCCAGTAGTATTGCAATAGGGGTGGGTATGAACACTGAAGCTTTCTTT.

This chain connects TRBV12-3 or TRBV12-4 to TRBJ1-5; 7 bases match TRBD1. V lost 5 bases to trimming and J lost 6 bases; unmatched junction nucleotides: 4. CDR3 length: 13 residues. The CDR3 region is CASSKGATQPQHF. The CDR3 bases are TGTGCCAGCAGTAAGGGGGCGACTCAGCCCCAGCATTTT.

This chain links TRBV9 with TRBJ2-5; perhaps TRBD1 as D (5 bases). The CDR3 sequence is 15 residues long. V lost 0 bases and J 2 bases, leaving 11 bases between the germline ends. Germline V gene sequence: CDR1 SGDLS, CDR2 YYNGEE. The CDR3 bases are TGTGCCAGCAGCGTAGAAATAAGGGGTCAAGAGACCCAGTACTTC. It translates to CASSVEIRGQETQYF.

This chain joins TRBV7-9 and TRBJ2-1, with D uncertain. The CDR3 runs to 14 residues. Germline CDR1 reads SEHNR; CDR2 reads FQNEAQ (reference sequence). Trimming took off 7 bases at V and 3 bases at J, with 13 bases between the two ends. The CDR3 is CASTTEANYNEQFF. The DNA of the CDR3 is TGTGCCAGCACCACAGAAGCCAACTACAATGAGCAGTTCTTC.

This CDR3 reads CASSQNRGPGNTIYF. Written as DNA, the CDR3 is TGTGCCAGCAGCCAAAACAGGGGGCCTGGAAACACCATATATTTT. The rearrangement joins TRBV3-1 (or the pseudogene TRBV3-2) to TRBJ1-3, with 9 bases lining up with TRBD1. The CDR3 contains 15 residues. Trimming at V came to 2 bases and at J to 2 bases, leaving 1 base not matched to a gene. Germline CDR1 and CDR2: LGHDT and YNNKEL (reference sequence).

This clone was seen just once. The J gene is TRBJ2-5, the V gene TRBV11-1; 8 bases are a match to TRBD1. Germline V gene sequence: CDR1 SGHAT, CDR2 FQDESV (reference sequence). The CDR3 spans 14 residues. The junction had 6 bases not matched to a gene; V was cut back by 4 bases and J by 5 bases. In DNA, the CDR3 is TGTGCCAGCAGCTATGGACAGGGTGGGGAGACCCAGTACTTC. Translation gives CASSYGQGGETQYF.

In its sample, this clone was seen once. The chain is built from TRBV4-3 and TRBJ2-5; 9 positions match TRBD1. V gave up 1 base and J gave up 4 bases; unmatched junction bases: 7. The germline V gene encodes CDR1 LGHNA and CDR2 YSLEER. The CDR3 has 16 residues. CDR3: CASSQAGTGTGETQYF. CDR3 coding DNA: TGCGCCAGCAGCCAAGCCGGGACAGGGACGGGAGAGACCCAGTACTTC.

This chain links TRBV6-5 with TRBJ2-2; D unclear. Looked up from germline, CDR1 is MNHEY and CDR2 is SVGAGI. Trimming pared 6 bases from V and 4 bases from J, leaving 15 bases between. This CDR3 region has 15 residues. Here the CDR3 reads CASRSRPVPTGELFF. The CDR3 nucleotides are TGTGCCAGCAGATCGAGACCTGTCCCCACCGGGGAGCTGTTTTTT.

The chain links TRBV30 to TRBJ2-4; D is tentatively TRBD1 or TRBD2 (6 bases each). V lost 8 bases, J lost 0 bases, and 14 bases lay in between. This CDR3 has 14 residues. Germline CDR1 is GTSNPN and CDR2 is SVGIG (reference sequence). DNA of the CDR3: TGTGCCGGGGACAAGGGGGGAGCCAAAAACATTCAGTACTTC. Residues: CAGDKGGAKNIQYF.

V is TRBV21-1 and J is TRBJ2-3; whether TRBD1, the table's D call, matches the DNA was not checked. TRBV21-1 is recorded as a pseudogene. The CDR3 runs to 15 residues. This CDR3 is CASSSKTGGNDTQYF. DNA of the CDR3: TGTGCCAGCAGCAGTAAGACAGGGGGCAACGATACGCAGTATTTT.

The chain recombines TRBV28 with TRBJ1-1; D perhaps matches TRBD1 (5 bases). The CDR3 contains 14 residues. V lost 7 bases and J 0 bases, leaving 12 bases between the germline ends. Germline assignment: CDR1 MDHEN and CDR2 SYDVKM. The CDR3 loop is CASITGAMNTEAFF. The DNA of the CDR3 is TGTGCCAGCATAACAGGAGCAATGAACACTGAAGCTTTCTTT.

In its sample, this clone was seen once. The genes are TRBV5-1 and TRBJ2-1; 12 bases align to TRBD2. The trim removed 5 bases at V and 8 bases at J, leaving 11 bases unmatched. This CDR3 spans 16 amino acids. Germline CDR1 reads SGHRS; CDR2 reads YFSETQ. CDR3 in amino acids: CASRAPGLAGLDEQFF. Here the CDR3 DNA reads TGCGCCAGCAGGGCCCCGGGACTAGCGGGTCTGGATGAGCAGTTCTTC. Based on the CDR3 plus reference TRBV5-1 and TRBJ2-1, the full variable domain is KAGVTQTPRYLIKTRGQQVTLSCSPISGHRSVSWYQQTPGQGLQFLFEYFSETQRNKGNFPGRFSGRQFSNSRSEMNVSTLELGDSALYLCASRAPGLAGLDEQFFGPGTRLTVL.

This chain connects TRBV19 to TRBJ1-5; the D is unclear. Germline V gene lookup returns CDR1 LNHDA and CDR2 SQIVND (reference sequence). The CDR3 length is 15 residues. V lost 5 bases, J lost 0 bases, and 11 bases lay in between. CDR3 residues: CASSSGGFSNQPQHF. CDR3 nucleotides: TGTGCCAGTAGTTCAGGAGGTTTTAGCAATCAGCCCCAGCATTTT.

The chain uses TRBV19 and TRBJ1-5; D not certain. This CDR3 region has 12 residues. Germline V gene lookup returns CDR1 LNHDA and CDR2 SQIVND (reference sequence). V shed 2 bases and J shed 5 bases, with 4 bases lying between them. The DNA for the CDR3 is TGTGCCAGTAGTATACGCGATCAGCCCCAGCATTTT. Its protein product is CASSIRDQPQHF.

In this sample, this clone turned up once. CDR3 bases: TGTGCCAGCAGTTCAGGACAACTGAGTGGCTACACCTTC. The encoded protein is CASSSGQLSGYTF. The chain uses TRBV28 and TRBJ1-2; a possible D gene is TRBD1 (5 bases). Germline CDR1 MDHEN, CDR2 SYDVKM. This CDR3 is 13 amino acids long. The V gene lost 4 bases and the J gene lost 7 bases, with 13 bases spanning the gap.

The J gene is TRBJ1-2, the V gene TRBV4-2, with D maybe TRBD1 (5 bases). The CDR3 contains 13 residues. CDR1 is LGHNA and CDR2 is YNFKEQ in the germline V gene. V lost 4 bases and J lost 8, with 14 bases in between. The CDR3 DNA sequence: TGTGCCAGCAGCCCCGAGGGGAGGGGAGGCTACACCTTC. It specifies CASSPEGRGGYTF.

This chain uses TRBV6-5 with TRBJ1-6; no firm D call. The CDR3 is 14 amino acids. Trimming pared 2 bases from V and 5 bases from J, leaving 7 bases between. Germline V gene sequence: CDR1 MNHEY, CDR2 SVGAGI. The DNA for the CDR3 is TGTGCCAGCAGTTACGACGGAAATAATTCACCCCTCCACTTT. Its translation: CASSYDGNNSPLHF.

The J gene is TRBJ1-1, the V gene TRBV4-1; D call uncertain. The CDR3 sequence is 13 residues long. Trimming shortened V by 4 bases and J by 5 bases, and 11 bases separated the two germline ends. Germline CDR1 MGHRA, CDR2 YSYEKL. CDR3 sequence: CASSPPGLTEAFF. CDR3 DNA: TGCGCCAGCAGCCCTCCAGGTTTAACTGAAGCTTTCTTT.

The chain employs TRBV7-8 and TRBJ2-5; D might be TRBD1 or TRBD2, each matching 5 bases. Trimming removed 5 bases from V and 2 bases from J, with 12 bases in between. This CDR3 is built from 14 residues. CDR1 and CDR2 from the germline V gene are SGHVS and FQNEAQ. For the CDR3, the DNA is TGTGCCAGCAGCACCCGGGACGGTCAAGAGACCCAGTACTTC. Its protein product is CASSTRDGQETQYF.

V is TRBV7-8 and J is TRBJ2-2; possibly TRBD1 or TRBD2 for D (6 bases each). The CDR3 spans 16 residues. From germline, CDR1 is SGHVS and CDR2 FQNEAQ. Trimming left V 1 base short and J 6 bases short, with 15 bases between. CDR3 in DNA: TGTGCCAGCAGCTTAGTTTTCGGGGGCATGTCCGGGGAGCTGTTTTTT. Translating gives CASSLVFGGMSGELFF.

CDR3 in DNA: TGTGCCAGCAGCTTAGCGTGGGGAAGCACAGATACGCAGTATTTT. This codes for CASSLAWGSTDTQYF. The chain has TRBV7-2 and TRBJ2-3; D unclear. V lost 0 bases to trimming and J lost 0 bases, with 7 bases between them. From germline, CDR1 is SGHTA and CDR2 FQGNSA. The length of the CDR3 is 15 residues.

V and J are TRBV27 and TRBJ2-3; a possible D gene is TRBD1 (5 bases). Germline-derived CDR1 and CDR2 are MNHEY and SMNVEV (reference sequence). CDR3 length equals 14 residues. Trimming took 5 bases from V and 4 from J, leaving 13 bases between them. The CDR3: CASSRGPYADTQYF. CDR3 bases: TGTGCCAGCAGTAGGGGCCCGTATGCAGATACGCAGTATTTT.

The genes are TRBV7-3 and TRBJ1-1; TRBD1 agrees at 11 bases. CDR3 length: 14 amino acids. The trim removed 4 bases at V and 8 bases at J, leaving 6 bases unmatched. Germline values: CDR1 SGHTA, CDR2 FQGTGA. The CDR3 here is CASSSGQGASEAFF. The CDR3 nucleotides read TGTGCCAGCAGCTCCGGACAGGGGGCAAGCGAAGCTTTCTTT.

DNA of the CDR3: TGCAGCGTTGAAAGGCTCGGTTTCGAGCAGTACTTC. Protein: CSVERLGFEQYF. This chain joins TRBV29-1 and TRBJ2-7; D gene uncertain. This CDR3 has 12 residues. The V end was cut by 2 bases, the J end by 6 bases, with 11 bases between. From germline, CDR1 is SQVTM and CDR2 ANQGSEA.

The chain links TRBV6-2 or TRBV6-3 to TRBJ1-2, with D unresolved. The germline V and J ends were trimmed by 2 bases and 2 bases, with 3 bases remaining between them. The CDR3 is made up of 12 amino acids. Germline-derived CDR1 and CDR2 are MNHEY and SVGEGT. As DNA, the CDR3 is TGTGCCAGCAGTTACAGGAACTATGGCTACACCTTC. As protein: CASSYRNYGYTF.